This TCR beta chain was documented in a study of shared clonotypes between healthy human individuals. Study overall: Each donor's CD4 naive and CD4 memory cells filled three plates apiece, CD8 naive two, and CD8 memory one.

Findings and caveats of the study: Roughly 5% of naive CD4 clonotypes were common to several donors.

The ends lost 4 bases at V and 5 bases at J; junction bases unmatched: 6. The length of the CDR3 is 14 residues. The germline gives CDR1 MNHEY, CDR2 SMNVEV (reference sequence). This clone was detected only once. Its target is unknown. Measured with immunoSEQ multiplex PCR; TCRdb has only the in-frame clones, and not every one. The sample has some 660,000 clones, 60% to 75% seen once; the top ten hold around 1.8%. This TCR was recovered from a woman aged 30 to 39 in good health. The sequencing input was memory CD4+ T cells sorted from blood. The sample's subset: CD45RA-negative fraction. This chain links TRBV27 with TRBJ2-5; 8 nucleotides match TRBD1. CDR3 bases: TGTGCCAGCAGTTCCAGGGGGCTAGGTGAGACCCAGTACTTC. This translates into CASSSRGLGETQYF.